Each of the 8 T cell receptor beta chains below was sequenced from the same sample in a study of regulatory T cells in long-lasting Graves disease. Investigators prepared the TCR beta libraries by applying iRepertoire HTBI primers and Arm-PCR of CDR3 regions. One entry per CDR3 protein, called by TCRdb with MiXCR from the multiplex PCR reads. The data contain roughly 300,000 distinct CDR3 sequences, less than 20% of them singletons. Noted time point: persistent/refractory GD, antithyroid drugs over 5 years with positive TRAb. Researchers made the TCR library from RNA that was extracted from PBMCs. The sequencing used peripheral blood mononuclear cells (PBMCs), collected when the disease was refractory, from a patient treated with antithyroid drugs. These receptors were taken from a female donor with Graves disease.

The table lists this clonotype with many counts. The J gene is TRBJ2-7, the V gene TRBV18; D is unresolved. Germline V lookup: CDR1 KGHSH, CDR2 LQKENI. The CDR3 is 13 residues long. The ends were cut back, 8 bases at V and 1 base at J, with 12 bases in the middle. CDR3 protein: CASSPPSSYEQYF. Written as DNA, the CDR3 is TGTGCCAGCAGCCCCCCATCGTCCTACGAGCAGTACTTC.

This clonotype was seen a single time. The V call is TRBV18, the J call TRBJ1-4; TRBD1 is a possible D gene (5 bases). Deletions cut 2 bases from V and 7 bases from J, with 17 bases between. This CDR3 is 16 amino acids long. Germline lookup yields CDR1 KGHSH and CDR2 LQKENI. The CDR3 sequence: CASSPFGGQGGEKLFF. The CDR3 nucleotides read TGTGCCAGCTCACCATTCGGAGGCCAGGGAGGTGAAAAACTGTTTTTT.

This clonotype was observed many times. The rearrangement joins TRBV29-1 to TRBJ1-1; D uncertain. This CDR3 has 12 residues. Trimming cost V 7 bases and J 5 bases, with 14 bases left between them. In germline, CDR1 is SQVTM, CDR2 ANQGSEA. Here the CDR3 reads CSAEEVRTEAFF. The CDR3, as DNA: TGCAGCGCCGAGGAGGTAAGAACTGAAGCTTTCTTT.

V is TRBV18 and J is TRBJ1-2, with D maybe TRBD1 (6 bases). Deletions cut 3 bases from V and 4 bases from J, with 15 bases between. Germline V gene data show CDR1 as KGHSH and CDR2 as LQKENI. The CDR3 runs 15 residues. The CDR3: CASSPSQGLGYGYTF. CDR3 coding DNA: TGTGCCAGCTCACCCTCACAGGGCTTGGGCTATGGCTACACCTTC.

This clonotype has a count of ten or more. The chain combines TRBV29-1 with TRBJ2-5; 8 positions agree with TRBD2. CDR3 size: 13 residues. Germline assignment: CDR1 SQVTM and CDR2 ANQGSEA. V shed 5 bases and J 1 base; nucleotides not matched to a gene: 3. CDR3 sequence reads: CSVRGGLQETQYF. CDR3 bases: TGCAGCGTTCGGGGGGGCCTCCAAGAGACCCAGTACTTC.

V gene TRBV7-9 combines with J gene TRBJ1-5; 12 positions match TRBD1. This CDR3 has 21 residues. Germline V gene sequence: CDR1 SEHNR, CDR2 FQNEAQ (reference sequence). V shed 2 bases, J shed 2 bases, and the junction held 16 bases outside the gene matches. As DNA, the CDR3 is TGTGCCAGCAGCTTATCGAAAGGGGCCGGGACAGGGGGCCTAGGCAATCAGCCCCAGCATTTT. Its protein product is CASSLSKGAGTGGLGNQPQHF.

A word on this clonotype: The junction does not match germline at one end; this may be a read error. V gene TRBV11-2 combines with J gene TRBJ2-7; 12 positions match TRBD2. Germline loops: CDR1 SGHAT, CDR2 FQNNGV. The CDR3 loop spans 16 amino acids. CDR3 amino acids: CASSHRGLAGSYEQYF. The CDR3 region has the DNA TGCGCCAGCAGCCACCGGGGACTAGCGGGCTCCTACGAGCAGTACTTC.

This clonotype was counted many times. The chain employs TRBV30 and TRBJ2-7, with 7 bases matching TRBD1. This CDR3 contains 16 residues. Per the germline V gene, CDR1 is GTSNPN and CDR2 is SVGIG (reference sequence). J was trimmed by 2 bases and V by 1 base; bases with no gene match: 11. DNA for the CDR3: TGTGCCTGGAGTGCACAGTGGGGGACAGTCACCTACGAGCAGTACTTC. It encodes CAWSAQWGTVTYEQYF.